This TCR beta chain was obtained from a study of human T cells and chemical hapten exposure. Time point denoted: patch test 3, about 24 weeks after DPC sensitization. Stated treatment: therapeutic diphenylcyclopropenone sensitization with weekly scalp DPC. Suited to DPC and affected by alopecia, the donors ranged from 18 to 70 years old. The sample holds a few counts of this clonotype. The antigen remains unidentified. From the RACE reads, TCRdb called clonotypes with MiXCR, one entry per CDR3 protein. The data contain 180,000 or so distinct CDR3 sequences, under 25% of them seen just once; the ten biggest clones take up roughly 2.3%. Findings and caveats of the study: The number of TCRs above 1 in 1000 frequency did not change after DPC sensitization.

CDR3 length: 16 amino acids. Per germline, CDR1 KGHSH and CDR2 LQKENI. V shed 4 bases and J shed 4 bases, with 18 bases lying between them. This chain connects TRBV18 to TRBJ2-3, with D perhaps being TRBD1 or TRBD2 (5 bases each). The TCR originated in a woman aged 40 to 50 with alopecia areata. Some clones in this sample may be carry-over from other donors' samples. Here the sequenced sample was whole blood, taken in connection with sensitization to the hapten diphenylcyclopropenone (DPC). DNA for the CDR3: TGTGCCAGCTCACAGTGGGACCCAAAAGTTGCAGATACGCAGTATTTT. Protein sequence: CASSQWDPKVADTQYF.